One and the same sample provided the 2 T cell receptor beta chains below, sequenced in a study of CD8+ T cells in alopecia areata. After isolation, RNA underwent reverse transcription to generate cDNA as the sequencing template. Produced via immunoSEQ multiplex PCR; TCRdb's table is partial and in-frame only. The profile covers some 4,000 clones, with around two thirds appearing a single time and about 20% taken by the ten largest. The sample was skin. The receptors were sampled from a human donor in good health.

The V and J genes are TRBV4-1 and TRBJ2-2; 8 nucleotides match TRBD2. The CDR3 totals 13 residues. Germline CDR1 MGHRA, CDR2 YSYEKL. Losses at the gene ends were 7 bases for V and 7 bases for J; bases not matched to a gene: 5. In DNA form, the CDR3 reads TGCGCCAGCAAAGCGGGAGTAATCGGGGAGCTGTTTTTT. Its translation is CASKAGVIGELFF.

The V and J genes are TRBV5-6 and TRBJ2-5, with D perhaps TRBD2 (5 bases). The CDR3 runs 15 residues. Trimming took off 2 bases at V and 4 bases at J, with 15 bases between the two ends. Germline CDR1 is SGHDT and CDR2 is YYEEEE. The CDR3 here is CASSFRGFGRETQYF. Written as DNA, the CDR3 is TGTGCCAGCAGCTTCCGAGGGTTCGGTCGAGAGACCCAGTACTTC.